The clone carrying this T cell receptor (beta chain) appeared once. This specimen comes from a study of control samples from healthy donors and cancer patients. The V end lost 4 bases, the J end lost 8 bases, and 11 bases lay between the germline ends. Germline V gene data show CDR1 as SEHNR and CDR2 as FQNEAQ (reference sequence). CDR3 length: 13 amino acids. Data came from immunoSEQ multiplex PCR; TCRdb stores just in-frame clones and leaves some out. Among about 170,000 clones listed, over 85% were seen once. Sequenced input: blood. V and J are TRBV7-9 and TRBJ1-4; no clear D gene. This clonotype was obtained from a woman aged 55-70 years in good health. The CDR3 DNA reads TGTGCCAGCAGCTCCGAGGGCATCGAAAAACTGTTTTTT. Protein sequence: CASSSEGIEKLFF.